This TCR beta chain was sequenced for a study of glioma-infiltrating T cells after dendritic cell vaccination. Study at large: Monocyte-derived dendritic cells, cultured less than 9 days with IL-4 and GM-CSF, were pulsed with autologous tumor lysate.

The CDR3 has 14 residues. The germline V gene has CDR1 MRHNA and CDR2 SNTAGT. Trimming cost V 4 bases and J 3 bases, with 9 bases left between them. Some clones are missing from TCRdb's copy, which holds only in-frame ones; the method was immunoSEQ multiplex PCR. The table records about 95,000 clones, more than 75% of them present only once. Only patients with spare fresh-frozen tumor and over two years of follow-up were included. Isocitrate dehydrogenase mutation was absent in all glioblastoma patients. The receptor comes from a human donor with glioblastoma. The sequencing used blood, collected before dendritic cell vaccination. The V gene is TRBV6-4, the J gene TRBJ2-2; possibly TRBD1 for D (6 bases). CDR3 DNA: TGTGCCAGCAGTGGTGGGGGCGACACCGGGGAGCTGTTTTTT. Its protein is CASSGGGDTGELFF.